The rows below give T cell receptor beta chains drawn from one sample of a study of cytomegalovirus exposure and HLA in healthy donors. Some clones are missing from TCRdb's copy, which holds only in-frame ones; the method was immunoSEQ multiplex PCR. The data show about 130,000 clones, 65% to 85% seen once. The sequencing sample was made of PBMCs. The receptors here all came from a boy between 10 and 17 years old in good health and CMV-seronegative. The CDR3 runs from the conserved cysteine through the conserved F or W. A D gene is named only where the DNA matches it firmly. Not every row has a clone size; where given, it reads once, few, many or a size class.

v_gene	j_gene	abundance	d_gene	len	CDR3aa	CDR3nt
TRBV7-9	TRBJ2-1	NA	TRBD2	15	CASSLLAGVNNEQFF	TGTGCCAGCAGCCTACTGGCGGGAGTGAACAATGAGCAGTTCTTC
TRBV5-1	TRBJ1-1	NA	NA	13	CASSPGQNTEAFF	TGCGCCAGCAGCCCGGGACAGAACACTGAAGCTTTCTTT
TRBV30	TRBJ2-2	NA	NA	15	CAWSSLGPVDGELFF	TGTGCCTGGAGCTCCTTGGGCCCGGTTGACGGGGAGCTGTTTTTT
TRBV6-5	TRBJ1-2	NA	TRBD1	13	CASSPQGECGYTF	TGTGCCAGCAGCCCACAGGGGGAATGTGGCTACACCTTC
TRBV18	TRBJ2-3	few	NA	14	CASSQATAGDTQYF	TGTGCCAGCTCACAAGCGACCGCAGGGGATACGCAGTATTTT
TRBV6-5	TRBJ2-4	NA	NA	15	CASSLGGLGKNIQYF	TGTGCCAGCAGTCTGGGGGGGCTCGGCAAAAACATTCAGTACTTC
TRBV11-3	TRBJ2-5	NA	TRBD1	15	CASSLGDRGEETQYF	TGTGCCAGCAGCTTAGGAGACAGGGGCGAGGAGACCCAGTACTTC
TRBV30	TRBJ1-1	NA	NA	18	CAWRGNRDLLLPNTEAFF	TGTGCCTGGAGGGGTAACAGGGATCTTCTACTTCCTAACACTGAAGCTTTCTTT
TRBV6-5	TRBJ2-6	once	NA	13	CASSQGNPAVLTF	TGTGCCAGCAGTCAGGGAAATCCCGCCGTCCTGACTTTC
TRBV2	TRBJ1-2	NA	NA	12	CASTDQGYGYTF	TGTGCCAGCACTGACCAGGGGTATGGCTACACCTTC
TRBV4-1	TRBJ2-1	NA	TRBD2	16	CASSQDSSGNYNEQFF	TGCGCCAGCAGCCAAGACAGTAGCGGGAACTACAATGAGCAGTTCTTC
TRBV30	TRBJ2-1	NA	TRBD1	14	CAWSPDRGRDEQFF	TGTGCCTGGAGTCCTGACAGGGGGAGGGATGAGCAGTTCTTC
TRBV12-1	TRBJ2-5	NA	NA	14	CASSTGLFRETQYF	TGTGCCAGCAGCACCGGACTCTTCCGAGAGACCCAGTACTTC
TRBV27	TRBJ1-5	once	NA	14	CASSSLIGNQPQHF	TGTGCCAGCAGCTCACTGATAGGCAATCAGCCCCAGCATTTT
TRBV11-2	TRBJ2-1	NA	TRBD2	13	CASSRDYGDEQFF	TGTGCCAGCAGCCGGGACTATGGCGATGAGCAGTTCTTC
TRBV29-1	TRBJ1-2	NA	TRBD1	12	CSVRDSAYGYTF	TGCAGCGTTCGGGACAGCGCCTATGGCTACACCTTC
TRBV2	TRBJ1-5	NA	NA	17	CASSEAGTRGGNQPQHF	TGTGCCAGCAGTGAAGCCGGGACTAGGGGTGGAAATCAGCCCCAGCATTTT
TRBV30	TRBJ1-4	NA	TRBD1	14	CAWELGTGDEKLFF	TGTGCCTGGGAGCTCGGGACAGGGGACGAAAAACTGTTTTTT
TRBV20-1	TRBJ1-1	NA	TRBD1	11	CSAARTGRAFF	TGCAGTGCTGCTCGGACAGGGCGAGCTTTCTTT
TRBV19	TRBJ2-4	NA	TRBD2	15	CASSIGAGGVNIQYF	TGTGCCAGTAGTATAGGAGCGGGAGGGGTAAACATTCAGTACTTC
TRBV27	TRBJ2-7	NA	NA	15	CASSLEAGHSYEQYF	TGTGCCAGCAGTTTGGAAGCCGGACACTCCTACGAGCAGTACTTC
TRBV4-1	TRBJ2-7	few	TRBD2	16	CASSQDQTSGNYEQYF	TGCGCCAGCAGCCAAGATCAAACTAGCGGGAACTACGAGCAGTACTTC
TRBV5-3	TRBJ1-5	NA	NA	17	CARSLYAPGLAGQPQHF	TGTGCCAGAAGCTTGTATGCCCCGGGCCTTGCGGGTCAGCCCCAGCATTTT
TRBV7-9	TRBJ1-1	once	TRBD1	18	CASSHTGGLEQGYTEAFF	TGTGCCAGCAGCCATACAGGGGGGCTCGAACAAGGGTACACTGAAGCTTTCTTT
TRBV15	TRBJ1-4	NA	NA	15	CATTSSQAMEEKLFF	TGTGCCACCACGTCGTCTCAGGCGATGGAAGAAAAACTGTTTTTT
TRBV4-3	TRBJ1-2	NA	NA	15	CASSQDRQTNYGYTF	TGCGCCAGCAGCCAAGATAGACAGACTAACTATGGCTACACCTTC
TRBV30	TRBJ2-2	NA	TRBD1	15	CAWRQQGADTGELFF	TGTGCCTGGAGGCAACAGGGGGCTGACACCGGGGAGCTGTTTTTT
TRBV29-1	TRBJ1-4	NA	NA	11	CSVREDEKLFF	TGCAGCGTACGGGAGGACGAAAAACTGTTTTTT
TRBV7-9	TRBJ2-1	NA	TRBD2	17	CASSPSGWQSSYNEQFF	TGTGCCAGCAGCCCTAGCGGGTGGCAGAGCTCCTACAATGAGCAGTTCTTC
TRBV6-1	TRBJ2-1	NA	TRBD1	13	CASRAGQGLEQFF	TGTGCCAGCAGAGCGGGACAGGGATTAGAGCAGTTCTTC
TRBV5-1	TRBJ2-5	NA	NA	13	CASSAEYQETQYF	TGCGCCAGCAGCGCGGAATACCAAGAGACCCAGTACTTC
TRBV10-3	TRBJ1-2	once	TRBD1	15	CAISEGPGGYYGYTF	TGTGCCATCAGTGAGGGGCCAGGGGGCTACTATGGCTACACCTTC
TRBV7-9	TRBJ1-4	NA	TRBD1	15	CASSPPTGRGEKLFF	TGTGCCAGCAGCCCCCCGACAGGGAGAGGTGAAAAACTGTTTTTT
TRBV7-7	TRBJ2-1	once	NA	13	CASSVGPENEQFF	TGTGCCAGCAGCGTAGGCCCGGAGAATGAGCAGTTCTTC
TRBV19	TRBJ2-1	NA	NA	16	CASSIPGAGSYNEQFF	TGTGCCAGTAGTATCCCCGGCGCGGGATCCTACAATGAGCAGTTCTTC
TRBV6-5	TRBJ1-2	NA	NA	15	CASRVGGMTNYGYTF	TGTGCCAGCAGGGTCGGAGGCATGACTAACTATGGCTACACCTTC
TRBV6-5	TRBJ1-1	NA	NA	14	CASYQDQGGTEAFF	TGTGCCAGCTATCAGGACCAGGGAGGCACTGAAGCTTTCTTT
TRBV4-3	TRBJ2-3	NA	NA	16	CASSQGADSITDTQYF	TGCGCCAGCAGCCAAGGAGCGGACTCGATCACAGATACGCAGTATTTT
TRBV6-6	TRBJ1-3	NA	NA	15	CASSYGGESGNTIYF	TGTGCCAGCAGTTACGGAGGGGAATCTGGAAACACCATATATTTT
TRBV30	TRBJ2-1	few	NA	14	CACGLAPSYNEQFF	TGTGCCTGCGGACTGGCGCCCTCCTACAATGAGCAGTTCTTC
TRBV18	TRBJ1-4	few	TRBD1	16	CASSPTEQGAGEKLFF	TGTGCCAGCTCACCGACAGAGCAGGGGGCAGGGGAAAAACTGTTTTTT
TRBV5-1	TRBJ1-1	once	NA	16	CASSWALTGLGTEAFF	TGCGCCAGCAGCTGGGCCCTAACAGGGTTGGGGACTGAAGCTTTCTTT
TRBV5-6	TRBJ2-1	once	TRBD1	17	CASSLLTGEGLVYEQFF	TGTGCCAGCAGCCTTCTGACAGGGGAAGGTCTCGTGTATGAGCAGTTCTTC
TRBV6-1	TRBJ2-1	NA	NA	13	CASRGGVYNEQFF	TGTGCCAGCAGGGGGGGAGTTTACAATGAGCAGTTCTTC
TRBV5-1	TRBJ2-5	NA	TRBD2	15	CASSLGGGSLETQYF	TGCGCCAGCAGCTTGGGGGGCGGGAGCTTGGAGACCCAGTACTTC
TRBV5-6	TRBJ2-4	NA	NA	14	CASSFSLAKNIQYF	TGTGCCAGCAGCTTTTCACTAGCCAAAAACATTCAGTACTTC
TRBV10-3	TRBJ1-1	NA	NA	13	CAITEGGGTEAFF	TGTGCCATCACCGAGGGCGGAGGGACTGAAGCTTTCTTT
TRBV7-6	TRBJ1-1	NA	TRBD1	15	CASSLGTGWNTEAFF	TGTGCCAGCAGCTTGGGGACAGGGTGGAACACTGAAGCTTTCTTT
TRBV25-1	TRBJ2-1	NA	NA	13	CASSEQQGYEQFF	TGTGCCAGCAGTGAACAACAGGGCTATGAGCAGTTCTTC